This is a list of T cell receptor beta chains from one sample in a study of blood T cells in healthy people across ages. Via MiXCR, TCRdb re-called the 5' RACE reads, giving one row per CDR3 protein. The data show 1.5 million to 2 million distinct CDR3 sequences, with about two fifths seen just once and 23% held by the top ten. Specimen: blood. These receptors all stem from a human donor in good health. The conserved cysteine and the conserved F or W are not part of the CDR3 here. A D gene is named only where the DNA matches it firmly.

j_call | d_call | v_call | cdr3_length | cdr3_aa
TRBJ2-2 | . | TRBV4-1 | 15 | ASSHPGEGLNTGELF
TRBJ2-1 | TRBD2 | TRBV29-1 | 13 | SPNGLEGSYNEQF
TRBJ2-3 | . | TRBV7-9 | 14 | ASSSARQPSTDTQY
TRBJ2-3 | TRBD2 | TRBV5-1 | 15 | ASKEATSGPSTDTQY
TRBJ2-1 | TRBD2 | TRBV7-3 | 16 | ASSLGSMIGGGAGEQF
TRBJ2-4 | TRBD1 | TRBV4-3 | 15 | ASSQRRAGGIKNIQY
TRBJ1-4 | . | TRBV28 | 13 | ASIESRTVNEKLF
TRBJ2-7 | . | TRBV5-5 | 14 | ASSYTPGERTYEQY
TRBJ1-2 | TRBD1 | TRBV20-1 | 13 | SASSVDRGAYGYT
TRBJ2-7 | . | TRBV28 | 12 | ASIPRGETYEQY
TRBJ1-5 | . | TRBV7-2 | 13 | ASSLGAGAGQPQH
TRBJ2-2 | . | TRBV2 | 13 | ASSELRGNTGELF
TRBJ2-7 | TRBD1 | TRBV3-1 | 13 | ASSPGQRLSYEQY
TRBJ2-3 | TRBD2 | TRBV15 | 12 | ATSRDRRAGVAY
TRBJ2-1 | TRBD2 | TRBV7-9 | 12 | ASSLAEIYNEQF
TRBJ1-2 | TRBD1 | TRBV20-1 | 14 | SAITRGRVLAHGYT
TRBJ2-7 | TRBD1 | TRBV28 | 13 | ASSSPGTALSEQY
TRBJ2-5 | . | TRBV28 | 13 | ATVRGARFQETQY
TRBJ1-4 | TRBD1 | TRBV29-1 | 13 | SAVRQGATNEKLF
TRBJ2-3 | . | TRBV21-1 | 8 | ANVRNTQY